This passage covers 10 T cell receptor beta chains from one sample sequenced in a study of blood T cell repertoires in COVID-19. Assay used: immunoSEQ multiplex PCR; TCRdb lists only in-frame clones, some missing. The table lists around 170,000 clones, 80% to 90% of them singletons. The sequencing input was peripheral blood. Source of these receptors: a man aged 55 to 70 with acute or convalescent COVID-19.

The chain is built from TRBV7-9 and TRBJ1-4; D ambiguous. The CDR3 runs 11 residues. Trimming stripped 7 bases from V and 6 bases from J, with 6 bases between. Per germline, CDR1 SEHNR and CDR2 FQNEAQ (reference sequence). CDR3 amino acids: CASTRDEKLFF. The CDR3, as DNA: TGTGCCAGCACCAGAGATGAAAAACTGTTTTTT.

A note on this clone: This same CDR3 is encoded by further DNA sequences in the sample. The V and J genes are TRBV19 and TRBJ2-3, with 14 bases that match TRBD2. This CDR3 comprises 19 residues. Germline CDR1 is LNHDA and CDR2 is SQIVND (reference sequence). With 3 bases clipped from V and 0 bases from J, the junction kept 8 bases outside the gene matches. Written as DNA, the CDR3 is TGTGCCAGTAGTATTGGCGGGACTAGCGGGGGCCGTAGCACAGATACGCAGTATTTT. It is translated as CASSIGGTSGGRSTDTQYF.

The rearrangement joins TRBV5-1 to TRBJ1-1; tentatively, D is TRBD1 (6 bases). V was trimmed by 4 bases and J by 1 base, leaving 14 bases between them. This CDR3 has 15 residues. Germline V lookup: CDR1 SGHRS, CDR2 YFSETQ. Written as DNA, the CDR3 is TGCGCCAGCAGCACTAGGGGGAACCCGAACACTGAAGCTTTCTTT. Translated: CASSTRGNPNTEAFF.

CDR3 residues: CASRSGSLGSYEQYF. CDR3 nucleotide sequence: TGTGCCAGCAGGTCCGGGTCCCTAGGCTCCTACGAGCAGTACTTC. The chain recombines TRBV6-5 with TRBJ2-7; D not certain. The V gene lost 6 bases and the J gene lost 0 bases, with 15 bases spanning the gap. This CDR3 is 15 amino acids long. Germline values: CDR1 MNHEY, CDR2 SVGAGI.

In this sample, this clone turned up once. This chain uses TRBV19 with TRBJ2-4; 8 nucleotides line up with TRBD1. Germline V gene lookup returns CDR1 LNHDA and CDR2 SQIVND (reference sequence). J gave up 0 bases and V 4 bases, and 14 bases lay outside the gene matches. This CDR3 comprises 19 residues. The CDR3 DNA reads TGTGCCAGTAGTACTCATAGGACAGGGACGGAATTAGCCAAAAACATTCAGTACTTC. Its protein is CASSTHRTGTELAKNIQYF.

The chain has TRBV29-1 and TRBJ2-2; 7 nucleotides agree with TRBD1. This CDR3 is built from 14 residues. V trimming: 4 bases; J trimming: 4 bases; junction bases outside the gene matches: 6. Germline CDR1 is SQVTM and CDR2 is ANQGSEA. The chain's CDR3 is CSVVAGGLTGELFF. The CDR3 nucleotides read TGCAGCGTTGTGGCAGGGGGTCTCACCGGGGAGCTGTTTTTT.

This chain uses TRBV19 with TRBJ2-3; possible D gene TRBD2, 7 bases. In germline, CDR1 is LNHDA, CDR2 SQIVND (reference sequence). This CDR3 spans 16 amino acids. V lost 5 bases to trimming and J lost 2 bases, with 17 bases between them. The CDR3 DNA is TGTGCCAGTAGTTCCACCGGGGGGCGCGCCACAGATACGCAGTATTTT. Protein product: CASSSTGGRATDTQYF.

This clone was detected only a few times. Here the CDR3 DNA reads TGCAGCGTGTTAGGGGGAGAGGGATCAATTGGCTATGGCTACACCTTC. Protein sequence: CSVLGGEGSIGYGYTF. The rearrangement joins TRBV29-1 to TRBJ1-2; D perhaps matches TRBD1 (6 bases). The V end lost 6 bases, the J end lost 4 bases, and 24 bases lay between the germline ends. From germline, CDR1 is SQVTM and CDR2 ANQGSEA. The CDR3 is 16 residues long.

The chain employs TRBV7-8 and TRBJ2-5; 11 nucleotides align to TRBD2. Germline assignment: CDR1 SGHVS and CDR2 FQNEAQ. CDR3 length: 16 residues. Germline trimming cut 3 bases from V and 5 bases from J; bases unmatched to any gene: 8. The CDR3 region is CASSFRSGGAYETQYF. The CDR3, as DNA: TGTGCCAGCAGCTTTCGTAGCGGGGGGGCCTATGAGACCCAGTACTTC.

This clone was found once. V and J are TRBV4-3 and TRBJ2-7; D might be TRBD2 (5 bases). Germline-derived CDR1 and CDR2 are LGHNA and YSLEER. Trimming stripped 3 bases from V and 0 bases from J, with 9 bases between. This CDR3 is 14 amino acids long. The CDR3 reads CASSHGRGSYEQYF. The CDR3 bases are TGCGCCAGCAGCCATGGGAGAGGCTCCTACGAGCAGTACTTC.